A selection of T cell receptor beta chains follows, all from one sample in a study of PD-1 blockade in classical Hodgkin lymphoma. Profiled with immunoSEQ multiplex PCR; TCRdb holds only in-frame clones, not every one. The table has 64,000 or so clones, roughly nine tenths seen once; the top ten hold 10%. The sequences come from peripheral blood mononuclear cells (PBMCs), collected before the fourth cycle of nivolumab. These receptors were collected from a human donor with classical Hodgkin lymphoma. Each CDR3 is given with its conserved first and last residue. The D gene is left open where the match is weak. Size tells how often a clone was seen (once, few, many) or the class of an expanded clone, and some rows leave it out.

TRBJ2-7 | NA | TRBV5-6 | NA | CASSQSPTSSYEQYF | TGTGCCAGCAGCCAGAGCCCGACGAGCTCCTACGAGCAGTACTTC
TRBJ1-5 | NA | TRBV9 | NA | CASSVFSVGDQNQPQHF | TGTGCCAGCAGCGTCTTTTCGGTTGGGGACCAAAATCAGCCCCAGCATTTT
TRBJ1-5 | NA | TRBV2 | NA | CASSVRGGQPQHF | TGTGCCAGCAGTGTAAGGGGGGGTCAGCCCCAGCATTTT
TRBJ1-1 | NA | TRBV10-1 | NA | CASSDSPGNTEAFF | TGCGCCAGCAGTGACTCCCCCGGGAACACTGAAGCTTTCTTT
TRBJ2-3 | NA | TRBV19 | NA | CASSMGQLTDTQYF | TGTGCCAGTAGTATGGGCCAGCTCACAGATACGCAGTATTTT
TRBJ2-7 | NA | TRBV5-4 | NA | CASSYSGSYEQYF | TGTGCCAGCAGCTACAGCGGATCCTACGAGCAGTACTTC
TRBJ2-5 | NA | TRBV5-4 | NA | CASSPGYSRNGETQYF | TGTGCCAGCAGCCCTGGGTACTCAAGGAACGGAGAGACCCAGTACTTC
TRBJ2-3 | NA | TRBV5-1 | NA | CASSLGRNTDTQYF | TGCGCCAGCAGCTTAGGACGAAACACAGATACGCAGTATTTT
TRBJ1-1 | NA | TRBV19 | NA | CASSLGGWNTEAFF | TGTGCCAGTAGCCTCGGGGGTTGGAACACTGAAGCTTTCTTT
TRBJ2-6 | NA | TRBV9 | TRBD1 | CASTAGGRHSGANVLTF | TGTGCCAGCACCGCAGGGGGCCGCCATTCTGGGGCCAACGTCCTGACTTTC
TRBJ2-7 | NA | TRBV4-1 | NA | CASSRAGGGEQYF | TGCGCCAGCAGCCGAGCCGGGGGCGGCGAGCAGTACTTC
TRBJ2-2 | NA | TRBV5-6 | NA | CASSGTGTGELFF | TGTGCCAGCAGCGGCACGGGGACCGGGGAGCTGTTTTTT
TRBJ1-6 | NA | TRBV11-2 | NA | CASSSQGPKLNSPLHF | TGTGCCAGCAGCTCCCAGGGCCCTAAACTAAATTCACCCCTCCACTTT
TRBJ1-6 | NA | TRBV30 | TRBD1 | CAWSTGDNSPLHF | TGTGCCTGGAGTACAGGGGACAATTCACCCCTCCACTTT
TRBJ2-7 | NA | TRBV11-2 | NA | CASSLTPRQAGDEQYF | TGTGCCAGCAGCTTAACCCCTCGACAGGCTGGGGACGAGCAGTACTTC
TRBJ1-1 | NA | TRBV28 | TRBD1 | CASSDTGTARFEAFF | TGTGCCAGCAGCGACACCGGGACAGCCAGATTTGAAGCTTTCTTT
TRBJ1-1 | NA | TRBV6-5 | NA | CASSRMLFVGTEAFF | TGTGCCAGCAGCCGCATGCTGTTTGTGGGGACTGAAGCTTTCTTT
TRBJ1-2 | NA | TRBV27 | NA | CASSSGKGYGYTF | TGTGCCAGCAGTTCCGGCAAGGGCTATGGCTACACCTTC
TRBJ2-5 | NA | TRBV15 | NA | CATSRDRALAAGLVTQYF | TGTGCCACCAGCAGAGATCGGGCGCTTGCGGCTGGTCTGGTGACCCAGTACTTC
TRBJ2-7 | NA | TRBV4-1 | TRBD2 | CASSQVTSYPDEQYF | TGCGCCAGCAGCCAAGTGACTAGCTATCCGGACGAGCAGTACTTC
TRBJ2-3 | NA | TRBV6-5 | NA | CASSYRGDTDTQYF | TGTGCCAGCAGTTACCGGGGAGACACAGATACGCAGTATTTT
TRBJ1-6 | NA | TRBV7-2 | NA | CASSSDPTGPEPLHF | TGTGCCAGCAGCTCAGACCCCACCGGCCCCGAGCCCCTCCACTTT
TRBJ1-2 | once | TRBV9 | NA | CASSVESRGSGVTYGYTF | TGTGCCAGCAGCGTAGAAAGTCGGGGGTCGGGAGTTACTTATGGCTACACCTTC
TRBJ2-3 | NA | TRBV6-1 | NA | CASSGPFSRDTQYF | TGTGCCAGCAGTGGCCCTTTCTCGCGAGATACGCAGTATTTT
TRBJ2-1 | NA | TRBV2 | TRBD1 | CASTHPGQNFYNEQFF | TGTGCCAGCACTCACCCGGGACAGAACTTCTACAATGAGCAGTTCTTC